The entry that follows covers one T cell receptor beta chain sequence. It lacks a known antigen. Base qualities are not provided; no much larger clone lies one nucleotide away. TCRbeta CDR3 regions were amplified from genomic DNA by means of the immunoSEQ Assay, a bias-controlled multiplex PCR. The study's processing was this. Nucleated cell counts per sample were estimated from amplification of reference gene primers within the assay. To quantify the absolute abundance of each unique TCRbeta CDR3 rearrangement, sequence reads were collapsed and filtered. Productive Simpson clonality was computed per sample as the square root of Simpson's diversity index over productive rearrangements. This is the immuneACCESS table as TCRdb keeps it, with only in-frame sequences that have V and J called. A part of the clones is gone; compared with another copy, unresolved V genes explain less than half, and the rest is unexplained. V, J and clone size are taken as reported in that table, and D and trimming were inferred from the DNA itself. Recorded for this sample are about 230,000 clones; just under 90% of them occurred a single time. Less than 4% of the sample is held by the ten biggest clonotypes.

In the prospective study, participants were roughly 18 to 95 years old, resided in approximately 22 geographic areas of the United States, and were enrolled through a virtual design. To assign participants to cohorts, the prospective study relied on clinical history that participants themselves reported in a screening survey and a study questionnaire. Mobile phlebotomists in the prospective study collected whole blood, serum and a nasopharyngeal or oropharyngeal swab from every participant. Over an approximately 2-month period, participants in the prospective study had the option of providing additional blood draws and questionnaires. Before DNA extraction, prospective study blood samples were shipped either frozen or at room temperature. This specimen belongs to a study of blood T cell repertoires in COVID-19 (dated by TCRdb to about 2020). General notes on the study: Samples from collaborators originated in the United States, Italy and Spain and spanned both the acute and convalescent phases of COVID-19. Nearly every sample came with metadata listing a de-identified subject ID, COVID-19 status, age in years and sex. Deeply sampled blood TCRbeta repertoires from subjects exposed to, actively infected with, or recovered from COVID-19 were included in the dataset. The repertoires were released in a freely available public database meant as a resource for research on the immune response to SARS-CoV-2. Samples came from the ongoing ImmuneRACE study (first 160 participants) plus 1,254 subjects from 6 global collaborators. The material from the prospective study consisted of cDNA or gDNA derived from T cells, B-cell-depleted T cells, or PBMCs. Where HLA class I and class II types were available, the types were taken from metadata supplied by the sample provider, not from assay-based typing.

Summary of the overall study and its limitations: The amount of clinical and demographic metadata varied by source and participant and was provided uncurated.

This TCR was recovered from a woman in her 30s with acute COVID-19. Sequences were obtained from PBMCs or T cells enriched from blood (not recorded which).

The CDR3 corresponds to CASSVRGYTF. The bases read TGTGCCAGCAGTGTTCGGGGCTACACCTTC. The chain was built from TRBV12-3 or TRBV12-4 and TRBJ1-2; the D gene identity is not certain. Relative to germline, V is 5 bases shorter and J is 8 bases shorter, with 6 bases between their ends. Reading from cysteine to phenylalanine, the CDR3 counts 10 amino acids. CDR3 DNA is the only sequence kept; it has 30 bases, read in frame from the first base.